This T cell receptor beta chain was sequenced in a study of response to subunit inactivated influenza vaccine. Using its own MiXCR run on the RT-PCR reads, TCRdb lists one record per CDR3 protein. The table records 430,000 or so distinct CDR3 sequences, about 10% of them present only once. The J segment lost 0 bases and the V segment lost 3 bases, leaving 3 bases of the junction unmatched. The germline V gene has CDR1 LNHNV and CDR2 YYDKDF (reference sequence). The CDR3 loop spans 15 amino acids. This clonotype was sampled from a man over 45 who received an inactivated influenza vaccine. This material consisted of PBMCs from blood, taken about 40 days after vaccination. This chain uses TRBV15 with TRBJ2-7, with TRBD2 matching over 9 bases. The CDR3 DNA follows: TGTGCCACCAGCAGGCAGCGGGGGGCCTCCTACGAGCAGTACTTC. Protein product: CATSRQRGASYEQYF.